Sequencing of this TCR beta chain was carried out in a study of blood T cell repertoires in COVID-19. The CDR3 has 15 amino acids. J gave up 0 bases and V 6 bases, and 5 bases lay outside the gene matches. Germline assignment: CDR1 MNHEY and CDR2 SVGEGT. This table comes from immunoSEQ multiplex PCR, and its TCRdb copy is limited to in-frame clones, with some not included. Of roughly 220,000 clones in the sample, 80% to 90% were seen once. The chain employs TRBV6-2 or TRBV6-3 and TRBJ1-5; 7 nucleotides line up with TRBD1. Sequencing was carried out using peripheral blood. This TCR was recovered from a man aged 45-65 years who had recovered from COVID-19. The CDR3 spells CASSQTGISNQPQHF. CDR3 DNA: TGTGCCAGCAGCCAGACAGGGATTAGCAATCAGCCCCAGCATTTT.